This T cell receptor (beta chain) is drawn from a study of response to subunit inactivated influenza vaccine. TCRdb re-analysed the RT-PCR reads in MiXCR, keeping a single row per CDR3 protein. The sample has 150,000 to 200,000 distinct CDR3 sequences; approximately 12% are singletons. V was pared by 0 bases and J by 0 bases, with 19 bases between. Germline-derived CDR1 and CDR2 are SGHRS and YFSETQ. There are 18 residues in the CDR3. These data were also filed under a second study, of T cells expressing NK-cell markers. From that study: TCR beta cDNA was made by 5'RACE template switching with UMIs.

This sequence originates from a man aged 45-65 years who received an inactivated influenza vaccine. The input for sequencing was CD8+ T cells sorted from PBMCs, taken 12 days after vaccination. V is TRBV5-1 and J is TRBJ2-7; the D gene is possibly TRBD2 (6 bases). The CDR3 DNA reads TGCGCCAGCAGCTTGGCCCCCTTCGGCGGGGATAGCTCCTACGAGCAGTACTTC. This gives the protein CASSLAPFGGDSSYEQYF. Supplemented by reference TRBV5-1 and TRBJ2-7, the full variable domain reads KAGVTQTPRYLIKTRGQQVTLSCSPISGHRSVSWYQQTPGQGLQFLFEYFSETQRNKGNFPGRFSGRQFSNSRSEMNVSTLELGDSALYLCASSLAPFGGDSSYEQYFGPGTRLTVT.